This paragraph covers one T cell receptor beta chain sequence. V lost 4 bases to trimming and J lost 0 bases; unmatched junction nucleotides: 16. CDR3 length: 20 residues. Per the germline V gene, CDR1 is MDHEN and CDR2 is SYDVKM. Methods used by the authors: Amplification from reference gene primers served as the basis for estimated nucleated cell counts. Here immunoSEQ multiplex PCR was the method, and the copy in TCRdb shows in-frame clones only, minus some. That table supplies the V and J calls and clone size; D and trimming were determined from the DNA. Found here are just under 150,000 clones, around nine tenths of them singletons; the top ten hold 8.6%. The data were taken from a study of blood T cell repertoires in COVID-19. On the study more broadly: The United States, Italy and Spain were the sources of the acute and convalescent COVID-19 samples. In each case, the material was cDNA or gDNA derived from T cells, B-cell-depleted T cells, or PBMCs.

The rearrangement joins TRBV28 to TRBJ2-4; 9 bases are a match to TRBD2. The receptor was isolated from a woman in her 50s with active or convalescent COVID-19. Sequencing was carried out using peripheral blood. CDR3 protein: CASSWALLAGATIAKNIQYF. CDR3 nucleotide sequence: TGTGCCAGCAGTTGGGCGCTACTAGCGGGTGCTACGATAGCCAAAAACATTCAGTACTTC. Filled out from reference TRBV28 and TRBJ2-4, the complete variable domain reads DVKVTQSSRYLVKRTGEKVFLECVQDMDHENMFWYRQDPGLGLRLIYFSYDVKMKEKGDIPEGYSVSREKKERFSLILESASTNQTSMYLCASSWALLAGATIAKNIQYFGAGTRLSVL.